This TCR beta chain was identified in a study of glioma-infiltrating T cells after dendritic cell vaccination. The assay was immunoSEQ multiplex PCR, and TCRdb's table has in-frame clones only and misses some. The sample yields under 100,000 clones, around 85% seen once. The CDR3 runs to 13 residues. Germline values: CDR1 MDHEN, CDR2 SYDVKM. V lost 3 bases and J lost 3, with 9 bases in between. Sequenced here: blood, sampled before dendritic cell vaccination. The rearrangement uses TRBV28 and TRBJ2-7, with no clear D. The source of this sequence is a human donor with glioblastoma. CDR3 amino acids: CASSFPYSYEQYF. CDR3 coding DNA: TGTGCCAGCAGTTTCCCTTACAGCTACGAGCAGTACTTC.